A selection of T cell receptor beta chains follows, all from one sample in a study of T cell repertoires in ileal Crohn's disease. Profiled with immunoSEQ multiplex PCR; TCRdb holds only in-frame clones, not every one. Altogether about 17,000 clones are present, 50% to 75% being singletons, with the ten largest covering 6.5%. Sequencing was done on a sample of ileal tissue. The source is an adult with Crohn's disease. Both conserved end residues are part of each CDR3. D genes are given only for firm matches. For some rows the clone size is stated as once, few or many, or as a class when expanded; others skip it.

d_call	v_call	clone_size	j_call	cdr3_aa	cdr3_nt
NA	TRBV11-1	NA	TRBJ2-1	CASSPIRVSAYNEQFF	TGTGCCAGCAGTCCCATCAGGGTTTCCGCCTACAATGAGCAGTTCTTC
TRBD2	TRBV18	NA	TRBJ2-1	CASSSGLAGDNEQFF	TGTGCCAGCTCATCTGGACTAGCGGGAGACAATGAGCAGTTCTTC
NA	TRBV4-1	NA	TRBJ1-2	CASSQNTEGYGYTF	TGCGCCAGCAGCCAAAACACAGAGGGCTATGGCTACACCTTC
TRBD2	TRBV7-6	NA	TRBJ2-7	CASSPAGLAALEEQYF	TGTGCCAGCAGCCCAGCGGGACTAGCGGCCCTCGAGGAGCAGTACTTC
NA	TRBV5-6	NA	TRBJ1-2	CASSLVRGLGYTF	TGTGCCAGCAGCTTGGTCCGGGGATTGGGCTACACCTTC
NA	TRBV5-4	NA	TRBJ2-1	CASSSTLVNEQFF	TGTGCCAGCAGCAGCACTCTAGTAAATGAGCAGTTCTTC
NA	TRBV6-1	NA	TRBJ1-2	CASSNSNPLNGYTF	TGTGCCAGCAGTAACAGCAACCCCCTGAATGGCTACACCTTC
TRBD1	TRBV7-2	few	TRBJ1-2	CASSLGSVAGGRVGYTF	TGTGCCAGCAGCTTAGGTTCGGTGGCAGGGGGCCGTGTTGGCTACACCTTC
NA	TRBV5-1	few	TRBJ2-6	CASSLDGGRGANVLTF	TGCGCCAGCAGCCTCGACGGGGGGCGCGGGGCCAACGTCCTGACTTTC
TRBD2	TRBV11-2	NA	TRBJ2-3	CASKGRTSGGTDTQYF	TGTGCCAGCAAAGGGCGGACTAGCGGGGGCACAGATACGCAGTATTTT
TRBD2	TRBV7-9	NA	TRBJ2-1	CASSRDRGSGSSYNEQFF	TGTGCCAGCAGCCGAGACCGGGGGAGCGGGAGCTCCTACAATGAGCAGTTCTTC
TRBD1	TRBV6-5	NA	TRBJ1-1	CASRNRGRGVAFF	TGTGCCAGCAGAAACAGGGGGCGCGGGGTGGCTTTCTTT
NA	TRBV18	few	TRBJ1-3	CASSPPGTLSSGNTIYF	TGTGCCAGCTCACCTCCCGGGACACTTTCCTCTGGAAACACCATATATTTT
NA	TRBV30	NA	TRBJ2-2	CAWSRLTEITGELFF	TGTGCCTGGAGTAGGTTGACGGAGATCACCGGGGAGCTGTTTTTT
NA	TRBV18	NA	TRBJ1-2	CASSSALQGYGYTF	TGTGCCAGCTCATCTGCCCTTCAGGGATATGGCTACACCTTC
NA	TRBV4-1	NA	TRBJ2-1	CASSQALASGEQFF	TGCGCCAGCAGCCAGGCCCTAGCATCCGGTGAGCAGTTCTTC
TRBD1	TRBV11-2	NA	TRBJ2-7	CASSLWGTGAREQYF	TGTGCCAGCAGCTTATGGGGGACAGGCGCCCGCGAGCAGTACTTC
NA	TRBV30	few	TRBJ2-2	CARQTSRTGELFF	TGTGCCCGCCAAACTAGTCGGACCGGGGAGCTGTTTTTT
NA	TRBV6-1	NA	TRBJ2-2	CASSRDSPNTGELFF	TGTGCCAGCAGTAGGGACTCACCGAACACCGGGGAGCTGTTTTTT
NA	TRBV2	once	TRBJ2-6	CASNREAGANVLTF	TGTGCCAGCAATCGAGAGGCTGGGGCCAACGTCCTGACTTTC